This TCR beta chain was captured in a study of T-cell memory formation after mild COVID-19. Across the whole study: The two donors had largely donor-specific TCR clusters. Study-level findings and limits: Pre-infection memory showed some responding clones, and this suggested that cross-reactive memory joined. Contracting CD4+ clones sat mainly in CM and EM; CD8+ in EMRA.

As to this clonotype: What it recognizes is unknown.

Germline V CDR1 and CDR2: KGHDR, SFDVKD. V lost 4 bases to trimming and J lost 0 bases; unmatched junction nucleotides: 4. The CDR3 length is 15 residues. Constant-segment primers served in 5'RACE that generated TCR alpha and TCR beta cDNA libraries bearing sample barcodes and UMIs. TCRdb called the 5' RACE reads again in MiXCR, with one record for every CDR3 protein. The sample contains under 400,000 distinct CDR3 sequences, 25% to 30% of which appear only once. The sequence derives from an adult woman who had mild COVID-19 (a few samples of this study predate the infection). Cell type and time point are not known. The chain links TRBV24-1 to TRBJ1-2, with 7 bases identical to TRBD1. The specimen was PBMCs or a T cell subset sorted from them (not recorded which). The CDR3 bases are TGTGCCACCAGTGACTGGGACAGTCCTAACTATGGCTACACCTTC. It translates to CATSDWDSPNYGYTF.